The T cell receptor beta chain described here comes from a study of T cell changes during pregnancy in multiple sclerosis. This table comes from immunoSEQ multiplex PCR, and its TCRdb copy is limited to in-frame clones, with some not included. In the table there are over 25,000 clones, about 93% of which are singletons. The V segment lost 0 bases and the J segment 4 bases; nucleotides outside the gene matches: 5. The CDR3 has 15 residues. The germline CDR1 and CDR2 sequences are LGHNA and YNFKEQ. The source was CD8+ T cells from peripheral blood mononuclear cells, collected before pregnancy. The TCR sequence derives from a female donor with multiple sclerosis, enrolled in a pregnancy study. The chain is built from TRBV4-2 and TRBJ2-7; 8 nucleotides agree with TRBD1. CDR3 residues: CASSQEIDRGYEQYF. Written as DNA, the CDR3 is TGTGCCAGCAGCCAAGAGATCGACAGGGGTTACGAGCAGTACTTC.